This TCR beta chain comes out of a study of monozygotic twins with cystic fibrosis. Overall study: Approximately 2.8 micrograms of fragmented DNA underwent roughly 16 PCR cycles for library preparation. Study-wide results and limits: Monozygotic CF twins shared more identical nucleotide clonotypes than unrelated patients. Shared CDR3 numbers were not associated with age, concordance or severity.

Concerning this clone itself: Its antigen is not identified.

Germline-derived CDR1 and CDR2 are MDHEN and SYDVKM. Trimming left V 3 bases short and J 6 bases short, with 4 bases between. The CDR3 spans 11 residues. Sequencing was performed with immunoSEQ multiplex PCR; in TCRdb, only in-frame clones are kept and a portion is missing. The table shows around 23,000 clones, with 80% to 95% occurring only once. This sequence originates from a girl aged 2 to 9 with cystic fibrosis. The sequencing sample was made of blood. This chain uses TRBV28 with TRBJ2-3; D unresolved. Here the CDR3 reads CASSLSDTQYF. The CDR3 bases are TGTGCCAGCAGTTTGTCGGATACGCAGTATTTT.